These T cell receptor beta chains were read from a single sample in a study of cytomegalovirus exposure and HLA in healthy donors. Method: immunoSEQ multiplex PCR; TCRdb's copy keeps in-frame clones and lacks some. The repertoire holds roughly 99,000 clones, with roughly 73% as singletons. The sequencing input was PBMCs. The receptors were gathered from a man aged 25 to 40 in good health and CMV-seronegative. Both conserved end residues are trimmed from each CDR3. A D gene is named only where the DNA matches it firmly.

D gene: TRBD2
V gene: TRBV6-5
J gene: TRBJ2-5
CDR3 protein: ASSRGLAGVETQY

D gene: .
V gene: TRBV9
J gene: TRBJ1-2
CDR3 protein: ASSAIRASDGYT

D gene: .
V gene: TRBV19
J gene: TRBJ1-2
CDR3 protein: ASSSPGHYGYT

D gene: .
V gene: TRBV19
J gene: TRBJ2-3
CDR3 protein: ASSKSAGDTQY

D gene: TRBD2
V gene: TRBV5-4
J gene: TRBJ2-7
CDR3 protein: ASSLAGASGAYEQY

D gene: TRBD1
V gene: TRBV28
J gene: TRBJ2-1
CDR3 protein: ASSQQGAPTYNEQF

D gene: .
V gene: TRBV11-2
J gene: TRBJ2-6
CDR3 protein: ASRQLRGASGANVLT

D gene: .
V gene: TRBV6-5
J gene: TRBJ2-7
CDR3 protein: ASSKADSTYEQY

D gene: .
V gene: TRBV6-5
J gene: TRBJ2-7
CDR3 protein: ASRRDSQGEQY

D gene: .
V gene: TRBV5-1
J gene: TRBJ1-5
CDR3 protein: ASSWDTGSNQPQH

D gene: .
V gene: TRBV21-1
J gene: TRBJ1-3
CDR3 protein: ASSARDRESFTPSGNTIY

D gene: TRBD1
V gene: TRBV13
J gene: TRBJ1-3
CDR3 protein: ASRTGARNTIY

D gene: .
V gene: TRBV15
J gene: .
CDR3 protein: ATSRDPPISDSYEQY

D gene: TRBD2
V gene: TRBV5-4
J gene: TRBJ2-5
CDR3 protein: ASSRGLAGESQETQY

D gene: TRBD1
V gene: TRBV19
J gene: TRBJ2-2
CDR3 protein: ASSGRLGQGVTWNTGELF

D gene: .
V gene: TRBV11-1
J gene: TRBJ2-7
CDR3 protein: ASSFSSGTSYEQY